Listed below are T cell receptor beta chains from one sample, sequenced in a study of cytomegalovirus exposure and HLA in healthy donors. The data were produced by immunoSEQ multiplex PCR, yet TCRdb's version contains in-frame clones alone and is incomplete. The repertoire holds roughly 140,000 clones, over 70% seen once, with around 6.8% in the top ten. Sequencing input: PBMCs. The receptors derive from a man aged 40-49 years in good health and CMV-seropositive. Each CDR3 is given with its conserved first and last residue. D genes are given only for firm matches. The listing skips clone size in some rows; elsewhere it reads once, few, many or a size class.

TRBJ2-7	.	TRBD1	TRBV28	TGTGCCAGCAGTTTATTATTCGGGACAGATTTTTCCTACGAGCAGTACTTC	CASSLLFGTDFSYEQYF
TRBJ2-3	.	TRBD2	TRBV19	TGTGCCAGTAGTATTTGGGAGGGAACAGATACGCAGTATTTT	CASSIWEGTDTQYF
TRBJ2-3	few	TRBD2	TRBV5-8	TGTGCCAGCAGCTTGGCCGGACTAGCGCACAGCACAGATACGCAGTATTTT	CASSLAGLAHSTDTQYF
TRBJ2-7	.	.	TRBV19	TGTGCCAGTACCACCGATACAAACTCCTACGAGCAGTACTTC	CASTTDTNSYEQYF
TRBJ2-7	.	.	TRBV11-2	TGTGCCAGCAGCCATCCGGGGGAGCAGTACTTC	CASSHPGEQYF
TRBJ1-5	few	.	TRBV7-2	TGTGCCAGCAGCTTAGAAGCAGGGCCCCAGCATTTT	CASSLEAGPQHF
TRBJ1-1	.	.	TRBV19	TGTGCCACCACTCCCCGCCAGGGCAGAACGAACACTGAAGCTTTCTTT	CATTPRQGRTNTEAFF
TRBJ2-2	few	TRBD2	TRBV7-2	TGTGCCAGCAGCTTAGGGGGGGGTAAGGCCGGGGAGCTGTTTTTT	CASSLGGGKAGELFF
TRBJ2-7	.	.	TRBV28	TGTGCCAGCAACCTCGCCCTAATCCCCTACGAGCAGTACTTC	CASNLALIPYEQYF
TRBJ2-5	.	.	TRBV19	TGTGCCAGTAGTATGATTGGAGGAGGACAGCAAGAGACCCAGTACTTC	CASSMIGGGQQETQYF
TRBJ2-1	.	TRBD1	TRBV9	TGTGCCAGCAGCGACAATAGACAGGGGGGATACAATGAGCAGTTCTTC	CASSDNRQGGYNEQFF
TRBJ2-3	.	TRBD2	TRBV4-2	TGTGCCAGCAGCCAAGTCCTAGCGGGAGCTGGCACAGATACGCAGTATTTT	CASSQVLAGAGTDTQYF
TRBJ1-2	.	.	TRBV7-2	TGTGCCAGCAGCTTAGTAAGCGGCTATGGCTACACCTTC	CASSLVSGYGYTF
TRBJ2-7	.	.	TRBV6-5	TGTGCCAGCAGTTCCCCGGGACGGACTAACTACGAGCAGTACTTC	CASSSPGRTNYEQYF
TRBJ1-5	.	TRBD1	TRBV7-2	TGTGCCAGCAGCCCAGGGACAGGGAATAGCAATCAGCCCCAGCATTTT	CASSPGTGNSNQPQHF
TRBJ2-1	.	TRBD2	TRBV30	TGTGCCTGGTCTAGCGGGAGTAACCATTACAATGAGCAGTTCTTC	CAWSSGSNHYNEQFF
TRBJ1-1	.	TRBD1	TRBV5-6	TGTGCCAGCAGCTTGGACAGGGGGACTGAAGCTTTCTTT	CASSLDRGTEAFF
TRBJ2-7	.	TRBD1	TRBV7-8	TGTGCCAGCAGCTTAGTGATCTTGCCGCCGGGACAGAAAAGCTCCTACGAGCAGTACTTC	CASSLVILPPGQKSSYEQYF
TRBJ1-2	.	.	TRBV7-9	TGTGCCAGCAGCGGACACTTAAACTATGGCTACACCTTC	CASSGHLNYGYTF
TRBJ2-1	.	TRBD2	TRBV7-7	TGTGCTAGCAGCTTAGCCGCTAGCGGGAAAACTGAGCAGTTCTTC	CASSLAASGKTEQFF
TRBJ1-1	.	TRBD1	TRBV7-8	TGTGCCAGCAGCTTATCCTCGGGGACAGGGATAATGAACACTGAAGCTTTCTTT	CASSLSSGTGIMNTEAFF
TRBJ2-3	.	TRBD2	TRBV5-6	TGTGCCAGCAGCTCAGGACTAGCGGGGTTTTTCACAGATACGCAGTATTTT	CASSSGLAGFFTDTQYF
TRBJ2-7	.	TRBD1	TRBV13	TGTGCCAGCAGCACAACCGGGACAGGGGGTACGTACGAGCAGTACTTC	CASSTTGTGGTYEQYF
TRBJ2-1	.	.	TRBV4-3	TGCGCCAGCAGCCAAGGGGTTAGGGGCTCCTACAATGAGCAGTTCTTC	CASSQGVRGSYNEQFF
TRBJ2-3	.	TRBD2	TRBV7-2	TGTGCCAGCAGCATGAGGGGGACTAGCGGGAAGGGTGATACGCAGTATTTT	CASSMRGTSGKGDTQYF
TRBJ2-1	few	TRBD2	TRBV27	TGTGCCAGCAGACCAGGACTAGCGAGGTACAATGAGCAGTTCTTC	CASRPGLARYNEQFF
TRBJ1-6	.	TRBD1	TRBV15	TGTGCCACCACCCAGGACAGGCCAGGAGCCCATTCACCCCTCCACTTT	CATTQDRPGAHSPLHF
TRBJ2-2	few	TRBD1	TRBV19	TGTGCCAGTACCCCCCGGACAGGGGGCATGGGGAACACCGGGGAGCTGTTTTTT	CASTPRTGGMGNTGELFF